This T cell receptor beta chain originates from a study of graft-versus-host responses after intestinal transplantation. Study background: Each patient got anti-thymocyte globulin induction, then tacrolimus and steroids for about 3 years. Regarding the study as a whole: The study associated peak circulating GvH clone levels with early post-transplant HvG declines.

Points on this clone: Its antigen is not known.

This table comes from immunoSEQ multiplex PCR, and its TCRdb copy is limited to in-frame clones, with some not included. The sample has around 130,000 clones, just over 90% seen once; the top ten hold under 0.2%. The TCR originated in a human donor who received an intestinal transplant. The material was unstimulated CD4+ T cells sorted from spleen or lymph node cells, obtained before intestinal transplant.

The chain's CDR3 is CAISGRSGGDGYTF. The CDR3 DNA follows: TGTGCCATCAGTGGTCGCAGCGGGGGCGATGGCTACACCTTC. The chain employs TRBV10-3 and TRBJ1-2; D might be TRBD1 (6 bases). This CDR3 is 14 amino acids long. The germline V gene encodes CDR1 ENHRY and CDR2 SYGVKD. The V end lost 4 bases, the J end lost 6 bases, and 15 bases lay between the germline ends.